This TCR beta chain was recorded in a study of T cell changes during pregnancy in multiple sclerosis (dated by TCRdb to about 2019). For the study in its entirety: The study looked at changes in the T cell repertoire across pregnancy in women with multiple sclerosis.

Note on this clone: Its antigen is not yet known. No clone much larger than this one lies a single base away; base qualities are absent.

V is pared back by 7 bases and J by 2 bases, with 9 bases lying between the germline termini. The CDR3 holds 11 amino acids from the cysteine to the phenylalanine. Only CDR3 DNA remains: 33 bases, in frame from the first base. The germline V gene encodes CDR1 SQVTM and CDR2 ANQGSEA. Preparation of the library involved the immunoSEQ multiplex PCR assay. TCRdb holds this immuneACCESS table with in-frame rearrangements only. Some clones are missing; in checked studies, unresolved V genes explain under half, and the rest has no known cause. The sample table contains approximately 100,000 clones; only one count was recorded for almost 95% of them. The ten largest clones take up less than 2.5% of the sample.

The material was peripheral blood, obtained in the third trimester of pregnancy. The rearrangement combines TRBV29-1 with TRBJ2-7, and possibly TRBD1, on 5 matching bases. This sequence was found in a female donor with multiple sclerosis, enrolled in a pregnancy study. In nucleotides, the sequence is TGCAGCGCCAGGGATACCTACGAGCAGTACTTC. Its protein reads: CSARDTYEQYF.